Below, 13 T cell receptor beta chains from the same sample are listed, as sequenced in a study of OX40 agonist ivuxolimab in advanced cancers. The library was made by the immunoSEQ multiplex PCR assay. TCRdb limited this immuneACCESS table to in-frame rearrangements with V and J called. A share of clones is missing; checked studies link under half to unresolved V genes, and the rest is unexplained. The sample contains approximately 49,000 clones, roughly 80% of them found a single time. In total, the top ten clones hold 1% to 1.3% of the sample. Material: CD4+ or CD8+ T cells sorted from blood, obtained in a trial of the OX40 agonist ivuxolimab. All receptors derive from an adult with an advanced solid tumor such as melanoma, head and neck, liver or kidney cancer.

The rearrangement uses TRBV11-1 and TRBJ1-1; no clear D gene. Germline V gene lookup returns CDR1 SGHAT and CDR2 FQDESV (reference sequence). Deletions cut 0 bases from V and 1 base from J, with 3 bases between. This CDR3 has 13 amino acids. The CDR3 loop reads CASSLARNTEAFF. CDR3 DNA sequence: TGTGCCAGCAGCTTAGCCAGGAACACTGAAGCTTTCTTT.

This rearrangement joins TRBV11-3 to TRBJ2-1, with 7 bases that match TRBD2. The germline CDR1 and CDR2 sequences are SGHNT and YENEEA. This CDR3 is 15 amino acids long. The J segment lost 7 bases and the V segment lost 3 bases, leaving 9 bases of the junction unmatched. The CDR3 coding sequence is TGTGCCAGCAGCTTGGTGGCTGGTAGCGGGAATGAGCAGTTCTTC. Protein: CASSLVAGSGNEQFF.

This clone has just a few counts. The V and J genes are TRBV5-5 and TRBJ2-3; D gene unclear. This CDR3 spans 14 amino acids. Trimming took off 1 base at V and 1 base at J, with 7 bases between the two ends. The germline V gene encodes CDR1 SGHKS and CDR2 YYEKEE (reference sequence). DNA for the CDR3: TGTGCCAGCAGCTTGTTTGTCGGCACAGATACGCAGTATTTT. Protein product: CASSLFVGTDTQYF.

V and J are TRBV18 and TRBJ2-6; D gene unclear. Germline-derived CDR1 and CDR2 are KGHSH and LQKENI. This CDR3 has 15 amino acids. Trimming left V 2 bases short and J 2 bases short, with 7 bases between. The DNA for the CDR3 is TGTGCCAGCTCACCAGTGGGTCCTGGGGCCAACGTCCTGACTTTC. Residues: CASSPVGPGANVLTF.

This clone was counted only a few times. The chain couples TRBV11-2 to TRBJ1-3; no firm D call. CDR3 length: 14 amino acids. Germline-derived CDR1 and CDR2 are SGHAT and FQNNGV. Trimming removed 8 bases at V and 0 bases at J, with 11 bases between. The CDR3 nucleotides read TGTGCCAGCCGTGACATCCGCTCTGGAAACACCATATATTTT. As protein: CASRDIRSGNTIYF. The full variable domain, in which reference TRBV11-2 and TRBJ1-3 provide the parts outside the CDR3, is EAGVAQSPRYKIIEKRQSVAFWCNPISGHATLYWYQQILGQGPKLLIQFQNNGVVDDSQLPKDRFSAERLKGVDSTLKIQPAKLEDSAVYLCASRDIRSGNTIYFGEGSWLTVV.

The rearrangement joins TRBV4-1 to TRBJ2-7, with D perhaps matching TRBD2 (6 bases). CDR1 is MGHRA, CDR2 YSYEKL, per germline. The CDR3 sequence is 17 residues long. The V and J ends lost 2 bases and 0 bases respectively, with 17 bases between them. In nucleotides, the CDR3 is TGCGCCAGCAGCCAAAGGCTATTCCGGACTACCTCCTACGAGCAGTACTTC. Residues: CASSQRLFRTTSYEQYF.

The sample holds one count of this clone. This rearrangement joins TRBV7-2 to TRBJ2-7; the D is unclear. V was shortened by 4 bases and J by 4 bases, with 5 bases between the two germline ends. The CDR3 sequence is 11 residues long. Germline assignment: CDR1 SGHTA and CDR2 FQGNSA. In nucleotides, the CDR3 is TGTGCCAGCAGCTCCCGGTACGAGCAGTACTTC. This encodes CASSSRYEQYF.

The rearrangement joins TRBV9 to TRBJ2-3; TRBD2 agrees at 11 bases. The CDR3 runs 16 residues. Germline V CDR1 and CDR2: SGDLS, YYNGEE. The trim removed 3 bases at V and 0 bases at J, leaving 3 bases unmatched. CDR3 region: CASSGTSGLSTDTQYF. The CDR3 region has the DNA TGTGCCAGCAGCGGGACTAGCGGGCTCAGCACAGATACGCAGTATTTT.

DNA for the CDR3: TGTGCCAGCAGCTTAGAGGGGGGACCAACCGAGCAGTACTTC. Protein product: CASSLEGGPTEQYF. The chain employs TRBV7-2 and TRBJ2-7; the D gene could be TRBD1 or TRBD2 (6 bases each). Germline loops: CDR1 SGHTA, CDR2 FQGNSA. V was clipped by 1 base and J by 6 bases, with 13 bases between them. The CDR3 is made up of 14 amino acids. Together with reference TRBV7-2 and TRBJ2-7, the CDR3 gives the full variable domain: GAGVSQSPSNKVTEKGKDVELRCDPISGHTALYWYRQSLGQGLEFLIYFQGNSAPDKSGLPSDRFSAERTGGSVSTLTIQRTQQEDSAVYLCASSLEGGPTEQYFGPGTRLTVT.

This chain joins TRBV6-1 and TRBJ1-3; D gene unclear. V was shortened by 8 bases and J by 0 bases, with 11 bases between the two germline ends. The CDR3 sequence is 14 residues long. Looked up from germline, CDR1 is MNHNS and CDR2 is SASEGT. CDR3 protein: CASVVDPSGNTIYF. The DNA of the CDR3 is TGTGCCAGCGTGGTGGACCCCTCTGGAAACACCATATATTTT.

The CDR3 DNA reads as TGTGCCAGTAGTGTGGCCACAGCGGGGTTTTCGAGCAATCAGCCCCAGCATTTT. It is translated as CASSVATAGFSSNQPQHF. The V gene is TRBV19, the J gene TRBJ1-5; D is ambiguous. This CDR3 region has 18 residues. Germline-derived CDR1 and CDR2 are LNHDA and SQIVND (reference sequence). V shed 5 bases and J shed 1 base, with 21 bases lying between them.

The rearrangement uses TRBV4-2 and TRBJ1-5; a possible D gene is TRBD1 (5 bases). CDR1 and CDR2 from the germline V gene are LGHNA and YNFKEQ. V lost 0 bases, J lost 5 bases, and 17 bases lay in between. This CDR3 region has 17 residues. This chain's CDR3 is CASSQDPLIGAHQPQHF. The CDR3 DNA follows: TGTGCCAGCAGCCAAGATCCCTTAATCGGGGCCCATCAGCCCCAGCATTTT.

This chain links TRBV18 with TRBJ2-2; 8 bases match TRBD1. The CDR3 is 17 amino acids. Trimming took 6 bases from V and 1 from J; bases not matched to a gene: 10. Germline V lookup: CDR1 KGHSH, CDR2 LQKENI. The CDR3 sequence is CASSLARTGRNTGELFF. CDR3 nucleotide sequence: TGTGCCAGCTCCCTAGCCCGGACAGGGAGGAACACCGGGGAGCTGTTTTTT.